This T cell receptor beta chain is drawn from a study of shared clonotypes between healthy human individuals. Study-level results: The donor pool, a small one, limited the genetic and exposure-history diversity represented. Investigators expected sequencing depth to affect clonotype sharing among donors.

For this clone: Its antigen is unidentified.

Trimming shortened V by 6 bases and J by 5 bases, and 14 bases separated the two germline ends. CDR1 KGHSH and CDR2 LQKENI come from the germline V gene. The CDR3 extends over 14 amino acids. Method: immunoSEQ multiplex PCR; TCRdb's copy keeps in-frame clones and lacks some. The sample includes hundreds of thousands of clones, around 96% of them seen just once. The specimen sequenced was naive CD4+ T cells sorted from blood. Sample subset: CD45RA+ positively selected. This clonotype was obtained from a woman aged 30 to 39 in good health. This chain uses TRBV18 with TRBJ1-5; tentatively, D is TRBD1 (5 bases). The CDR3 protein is CASSRDRRDQPQHF. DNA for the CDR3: TGTGCCAGCTCGCGGGACCGCCGGGATCAGCCCCAGCATTTT.